Listed below are T cell receptor beta chains from one sample, sequenced in a study of cytomegalovirus exposure and HLA in healthy donors. Produced via immunoSEQ multiplex PCR; TCRdb's table is partial and in-frame only. Among 150,000 to 200,000 clones listed, 70% to 80% were seen once. The sample was PBMCs. These receptor sequences come from a man aged 50 to 60 in good health and CMV-seropositive. Each CDR3 is given with its conserved first and last residue. A D gene is named only where the DNA matches it firmly. Clone size is shown for a subset of rows, as once, few, many or a class of expanded clone.

j_call d_call v_call clone_size cdr3_nt cdr3_aa
TRBJ2-5 . TRBV30 once TGTGCCTGGAGTGGGTTACAGCACCAAGAGACCCAGTACTTC CAWSGLQHQETQYF
TRBJ1-6 TRBD1 TRBV5-1 . TGCGCCAGCAGCACCGGACAGGCGGAGTCACCCCTCCACTTT CASSTGQAESPLHF
TRBJ2-1 TRBD2 TRBV9 . TGTGCCAGCAGCCCCCTAGCGGGGGAGAGCTCCTACAATGAGCAGTTCTTC CASSPLAGESSYNEQFF
TRBJ2-1 TRBD2 TRBV5-1 . TGCGCCAGCAGCTTGGAACTCCAGCGGGGGGTTAATGAGCAGTTCTTC CASSLELQRGVNEQFF
TRBJ1-2 . TRBV25-1 . TGTGCCAGCAGTGGAACCGGGACTGAGGGCTATGGCTACACCTTC CASSGTGTEGYGYTF
TRBJ2-1 TRBD2 TRBV13 . TGTGCCAGCAGCCCTAGCGGGGGGTCCTCCTACAATGAGCAGTTCTTC CASSPSGGSSYNEQFF
TRBJ2-7 TRBD1 TRBV5-4 . TGTGCCAGCAGCCATGACAGGGGCCCAACCTACGAGCAGTACTTC CASSHDRGPTYEQYF
TRBJ2-1 . TRBV5-1 . TGCGCCAGCAGCTCCTCAAACTCAGGGCGTGAGCAGTTCTTC CASSSSNSGREQFF
TRBJ1-6 . TRBV19 . TGTGCCAGCAAGGACACCAATAATTCACCCCTCCACTTT CASKDTNNSPLHF
TRBJ2-3 . TRBV5-1 . TGCGCCAGCAGCCCACCAGGGTCGGATACGCAGTATTTT CASSPPGSDTQYF
TRBJ1-3 TRBD1 TRBV15 . TGTGCCACCAGCCCCTCCGAGTGGGACAGGGGTCGTGCAAGGGGAAACACCATATATTTT CATSPSEWDRGRARGNTIYF
TRBJ2-5 . TRBV7-6 few TGTGCCAGCAGCTTAGAACAGGCCGAAGAGACCCAGTACTTC CASSLEQAEETQYF
TRBJ2-2 TRBD2 TRBV6-1 . TGTGCCAGCAGAGACAGCGGGGGGGCTATCGGGGAGCTGTTTTTT CASRDSGGAIGELFF
TRBJ2-1 TRBD2 TRBV19 . TGTGCCAGTAGTCGGGGAGGGGACTACAATGAGCAGTTCTTC CASSRGGDYNEQFF
TRBJ2-5 TRBD2 TRBV7-3 . TGTGCCAGCAGCTTAAAGGTGGAGGGTTCGGGGGGGTCCGAAGAGACCCAGTACTTC CASSLKVEGSGGSEETQYF
TRBJ1-6 . TRBV7-2 few TGTGCCAGCAGCTTTAGCAACTTCAGGGGAGGGAATTCACCCCTCCACTTT CASSFSNFRGGNSPLHF
TRBJ2-1 TRBD2 TRBV9 . TGTGCCAGCAGCACGCGGACTAGCGGGTATGACTCCTACAATGAGCAGTTCTTC CASSTRTSGYDSYNEQFF
TRBJ2-5 . TRBV7-8 . TGTGCCAGCAGCTTAGCTAGGAGCTCTGAGACCCAGTACTTC CASSLARSSETQYF
TRBJ2-5 . TRBV11-2 . TGTGCCAGCAGCTTAGATAGTACACGGGGATACCAAGAGACCCAGTACTTC CASSLDSTRGYQETQYF
TRBJ1-2 TRBD1 TRBV2 . TGTGCCAGCAGCCCCGGGGACAGCGGCAGCTACACCTTC CASSPGDSGSYTF
TRBJ2-5 TRBD1 TRBV30 . TGTGCCTGGGGAAGACAGGGGGGGGAGACCCAGTACTTC CAWGRQGGETQYF
TRBJ2-7 TRBD1 TRBV7-9 . TGTGCCAGCAGTTATCCGCCGGGACAGGGATCAAGCGAGCAGTACTTC CASSYPPGQGSSEQYF
TRBJ1-1 . TRBV9 . TGTGCCAGCAGCCTCGCGCAGGGGATTGGTTCTGAAGCTTTCTTT CASSLAQGIGSEAFF
TRBJ2-7 TRBD2 TRBV15 . TGTGCCACCAGCAGAGAGACGTCTAGCGGGGGCTACGAGCAGTACTTC CATSRETSSGGYEQYF
TRBJ2-5 . TRBV4-1 . TGCGCCAGCAGCCAAGATCAGGGGCTCCAAGAGACCCAGTACTTC CASSQDQGLQETQYF
TRBJ2-7 . TRBV11-2 . TGTGCCAGCAGCTTAGTCGGTAGTTCCTCCTACGAGCAGTACTTC CASSLVGSSSYEQYF
TRBJ1-1 . TRBV6-1 . TGTGCCAGCAGTCTAGGCTCCTTTGAAGCTTTCTTT CASSLGSFEAFF
TRBJ1-5 . TRBV7-2 few TGTGCCAGCAGCCTCGGACAGTTTAGGCAGCCCCAGCATTTT CASSLGQFRQPQHF
TRBJ1-5 . TRBV12-5 . TGTGCTAGTGGTTTCCAGGGCAATCAGCCCCAGCATTTT CASGFQGNQPQHF
TRBJ1-1 . TRBV5-1 few TGCGCCAGCAGCGAAAGTCAGGGTAACACTGAAGCTTTCTTT CASSESQGNTEAFF
TRBJ2-1 . TRBV9 . TGTGCCAGCAGCGTAGGAACGGTCCATGAGCAGTTCTTC CASSVGTVHEQFF
TRBJ2-7 TRBD2 TRBV7-2 . TGTGCCAGCAGCTCGGGACTAGCGGGGACCGAGCAGTACTTC CASSSGLAGTEQYF
TRBJ1-2 . TRBV20-1 . TGCAGTGCTAGAGACCTTCGACAGGTCTTC CSARDLRQVF
TRBJ1-5 . TRBV12-5 . TGTGCTAGTGGTTGCGAGGCTACCCGACAGAATAGCAATCAGCCCCAGCATTTT CASGCEATRQNSNQPQHF
TRBJ1-2 TRBD1 TRBV4-1 . TGCGCCAGCAGCAGGGGGCGTTCGGATGGCTACACCTTC CASSRGRSDGYTF
TRBJ2-3 TRBD2 TRBV5-4 . TGTGCCAGCAGCTTGGTCGCGGGGGACACAGATACGCAGTATTTT CASSLVAGDTDTQYF
TRBJ1-1 . TRBV19 . TGTGCCAGTTCAAACGAGGTGAACACTGAAGCTTTCTTT CASSNEVNTEAFF
TRBJ2-1 . TRBV10-2 . TGCGCCAGCAGTGTTTCGGGGTTCTACAATGAGCAGTTCTTC CASSVSGFYNEQFF
TRBJ2-3 . TRBV7-6 few TGTGCCAGCATGGTAGCGCTTAGCACAGATACGCAGTATTTT CASMVALSTDTQYF
TRBJ2-3 TRBD2 TRBV28 . TGTGCCAGCAGTCTCTCTACCGGGACTAGCGGGTCGGATACGCAGTATTTT CASSLSTGTSGSDTQYF
TRBJ1-1 TRBD1 TRBV2 . TGTGTCAGTTCCGGGACAGTCTACACTGAAGCTTTCTTT CVSSGTVYTEAFF
TRBJ2-7 TRBD1 TRBV19 few TGTGCCAGTAGTATACGGGGACAGGGAGCCTACGAGCAGTACTTC CASSIRGQGAYEQYF